The 10 T cell receptor beta chains in this list originate from one sample, sequenced in a study of cytomegalovirus exposure and HLA in healthy donors. Clones were sequenced by immunoSEQ multiplex PCR, and TCRdb holds only the in-frame ones, with some missing. The sample contains around 190,000 clones, roughly 85% of which appear only once. The sample taken for sequencing was PBMCs. The receptors come from a man between 18 and 29 years old in good health and CMV-seropositive.

The V call is TRBV28, the J call TRBJ2-2, with 8 bases lining up with TRBD1. CDR1 and CDR2 (germline): MDHEN, SYDVKM. V gave up 5 bases and J gave up 6 bases; unmatched junction bases: 8. The CDR3 has 15 residues. The CDR3 sequence is CASSPTGAFSGELFF. The CDR3 DNA is TGTGCCAGCAGTCCGACAGGGGCTTTTTCCGGGGAGCTGTTTTTT.

This clone appeared a few times. The genes are TRBV9 and TRBJ2-7; D possibly corresponds to TRBD2 (5 bases). The CDR3 consists of 13 residues. Germline-derived CDR1 and CDR2 are SGDLS and YYNGEE. V was trimmed by 3 bases and J by 2 bases, leaving 9 bases between them. The CDR3 protein is CASSGGSTYEQYF. The DNA of the CDR3 is TGTGCCAGCAGCGGCGGGTCAACCTACGAGCAGTACTTC.

This chain uses TRBV6-1 with TRBJ2-7, with D maybe TRBD1 (6 bases). Germline loops: CDR1 MNHNS, CDR2 SASEGT. Trimming cost V 2 bases and J 3 bases, with 11 bases left between them. The CDR3 covers 14 residues. The CDR3 sequence: CASSELGHFYEQYF. The CDR3 DNA follows: TGTGCCAGCAGTGAACTGGGACACTTCTACGAGCAGTACTTC.

The gene calls are TRBV2 and TRBJ1-5; 9 bases align to TRBD1. The CDR3 sequence is 13 residues long. CDR1 is SNHLY, CDR2 FYNNEI, per germline. V trimming: 6 bases; J trimming: 5 bases; junction bases outside the gene matches: 2. The CDR3, as DNA: TGTGCCAGCAGCCGGGACAGGGATCAGCCCCAGCATTTT. This gives the protein CASSRDRDQPQHF.

CDR3 sequence reads: CASSLMRGVADTEAFF. Here the CDR3 DNA reads TGTGCCAGCAGTCTTATGCGGGGGGTCGCGGACACTGAAGCTTTCTTT. This chain uses TRBV7-2 with TRBJ1-1; tentatively, D is TRBD1 (5 bases). The length of the CDR3 is 16 residues. Trimming left V 6 bases short and J 3 bases short, with 20 bases between. Looked up from germline, CDR1 is SGHTA and CDR2 is FQGNSA.

This clone turned up a few times. This chain links TRBV6-5 with TRBJ2-2; the D gene is possibly TRBD2 (5 bases). The CDR3 length is 13 residues. The germline V gene encodes CDR1 MNHEY and CDR2 SVGAGI. Trimming stripped 0 bases from V and 7 bases from J, with 6 bases between. The chain's CDR3 is CASSYSRDGELFF. DNA of the CDR3: TGTGCCAGCAGTTACTCGAGGGACGGGGAGCTGTTTTTT.

In the case of this clone: In the same sample, other DNA sequences code for this CDR3. The V and J genes are TRBV28 and TRBJ1-2, with 7 bases lining up with TRBD1. The germline V gene encodes CDR1 MDHEN and CDR2 SYDVKM. Losses at the gene ends were 6 bases for V and 5 bases for J; bases not matched to a gene: 12. This CDR3 is 15 amino acids long. CDR3 sequence reads: CASSPQGIVGYGYTF. The DNA of the CDR3 is TGTGCCAGCAGCCCACAGGGGATTGTCGGGTATGGCTACACCTTC.

This clone has a single count. The chain uses TRBV7-2 and TRBJ1-2; 7 bases agree with TRBD1. Per the germline V gene, CDR1 is SGHTA and CDR2 is FQGNSA. The CDR3 consists of 13 residues. V was pared by 5 bases and J by 3 bases, with 3 bases of the junction left unmatched. CDR3: CASSPDRDYGYTF. Here the CDR3 DNA reads TGTGCCAGCAGCCCCGACAGGGACTATGGCTACACCTTC.

The chain has TRBV27 and TRBJ2-7; 9 bases fit TRBD1. This CDR3 contains 16 residues. The germline CDR1 and CDR2 sequences are MNHEY and SMNVEV (reference sequence). Trimming at V came to 5 bases and at J to 4 bases, leaving 12 bases not matched to a gene. The CDR3 DNA reads as TGTGCCAGCAGTCGAGACCATTCGGGACAGGGATACGAGCAGTACTTC. It is translated as CASSRDHSGQGYEQYF.

The genes are TRBV28 and TRBJ2-7, with D tentatively TRBD1 (6 bases). The CDR3 is 13 amino acids. V lost 6 bases to trimming and J lost 2 bases, with 11 bases between them. Germline CDR1 MDHEN, CDR2 SYDVKM. The CDR3 sequence is CASSRTAPYEQYF. The CDR3 nucleotides are TGTGCCAGCAGCCGGACAGCCCCCTACGAGCAGTACTTC.